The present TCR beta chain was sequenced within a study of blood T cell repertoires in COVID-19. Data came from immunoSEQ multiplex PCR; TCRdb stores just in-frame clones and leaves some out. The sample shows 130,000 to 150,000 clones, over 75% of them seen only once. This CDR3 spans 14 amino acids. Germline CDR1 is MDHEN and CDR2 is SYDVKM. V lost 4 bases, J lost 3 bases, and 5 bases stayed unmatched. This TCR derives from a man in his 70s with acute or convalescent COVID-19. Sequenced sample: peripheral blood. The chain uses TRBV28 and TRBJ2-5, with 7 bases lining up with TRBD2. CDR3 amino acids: CASSSILAKETQYF. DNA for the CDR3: TGTGCCAGCAGTTCGATACTAGCGAAAGAGACCCAGTACTTC.